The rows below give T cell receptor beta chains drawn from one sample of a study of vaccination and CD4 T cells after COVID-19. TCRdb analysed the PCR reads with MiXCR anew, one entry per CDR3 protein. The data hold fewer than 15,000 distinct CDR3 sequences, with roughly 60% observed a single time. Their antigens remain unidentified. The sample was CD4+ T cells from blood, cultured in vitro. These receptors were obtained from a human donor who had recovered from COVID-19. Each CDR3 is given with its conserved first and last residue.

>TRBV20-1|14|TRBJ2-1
CSAPGQGAIDEQFF
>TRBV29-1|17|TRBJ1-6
CSVFRRRGGLYNSPLHF
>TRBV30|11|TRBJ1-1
CACQQDSTAFF
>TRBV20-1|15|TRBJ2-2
CSAGTGQYNTGELFF
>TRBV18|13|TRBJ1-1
CASSPQQQSEAFF
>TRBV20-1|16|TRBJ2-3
CSARHLGRPSTDTQYF
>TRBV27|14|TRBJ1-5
CASSRTNSNQPQHF
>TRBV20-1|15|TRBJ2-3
CSARDWAAAGNTQYF
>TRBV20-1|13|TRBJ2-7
CSASGTSEYEQYF
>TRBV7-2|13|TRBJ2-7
CASSLRLAAVQYF
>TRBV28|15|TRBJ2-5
CASSTQGWGRETQYF
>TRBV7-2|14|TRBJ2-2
CASSLLGNTGELFF
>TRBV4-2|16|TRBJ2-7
CASSQDPLLIFYEQYF
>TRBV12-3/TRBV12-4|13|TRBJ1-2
CASSLTGNYGYTF
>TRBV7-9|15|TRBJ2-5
CASTGLRGSAETQYF
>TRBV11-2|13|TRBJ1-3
CASSSGPGNTIYF
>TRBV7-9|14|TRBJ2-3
CASSLGLGSDTQYF
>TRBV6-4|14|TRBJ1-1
CASRADRVGTEAFF
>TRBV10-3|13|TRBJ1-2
CAISSRDSHGYTF
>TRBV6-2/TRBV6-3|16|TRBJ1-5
CASSSPHRGGNQPQHF
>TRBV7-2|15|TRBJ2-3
CASSLRAGYTDTQYF
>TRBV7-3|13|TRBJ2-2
CASSLTSTGELFF
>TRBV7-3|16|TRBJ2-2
CASSLKGAANTGELFF
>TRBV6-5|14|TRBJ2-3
CASSSTGSTDTQYF
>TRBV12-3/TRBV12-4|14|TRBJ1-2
CASSRWDRGYGYTF
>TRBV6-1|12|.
CASSADFYRQYF
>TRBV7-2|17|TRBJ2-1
CASSLGGLAGGMYEQFF
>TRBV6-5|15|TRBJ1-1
CASSYAGRENTEAFF
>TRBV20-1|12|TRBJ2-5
CSARSQSETQYF
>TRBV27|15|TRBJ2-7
CASSLNGGPTYEQYF
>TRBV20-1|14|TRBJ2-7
CSARAWGHGNEQYF